The entry below describes one T cell receptor beta chain. Its antigen remains unidentified. A junction end diverges from the germline sequence, so it may reflect a read error. Germline V lookup: CDR1 SGHTA, CDR2 FQGNSA. The CDR3 length is 14 residues. The sample belongs to a study of molecular identifiers for immune sequencing clone quantification. At the level of the study: In replicates, RNA taken from around 18,000 or 91,000 naive CD8 cells was divided five ways, and four portions underwent sequencing.

Naive CD8 T cells underwent sorting with the CD8+CD4-CCR7+CD45RA+ definition. Study-wide results and limits: Clones carrying above 20 RNA copies accounted for over 98% of effector molecules, under 1% in naive cells.

In TCRdb, the PCR reads were re-called with MiXCR into one record per CDR3 protein. The table has approximately 550,000 distinct CDR3 sequences, about a quarter seen once. Material for sequencing was naive CD8+ T cells from blood, with Jurkat cell RNA spiked in. The subset: FACS-sorted CD8+CD4-CCR7+CD45RA+ naive T cells. This clonotype was obtained from a human donor in good health. Some libraries in this study had Jurkat cell RNA spiked in. The rearrangement joins TRBV7-2 to TRBJ2-1, with TRBD2 matching over 12 bases. This CDR3 is CASRFLAGGGEQFF. The DNA of the CDR3 is TGTGCCAGCCGCTTTCTAGCGGGAGGGGGTGAGCAGTTCTTC.